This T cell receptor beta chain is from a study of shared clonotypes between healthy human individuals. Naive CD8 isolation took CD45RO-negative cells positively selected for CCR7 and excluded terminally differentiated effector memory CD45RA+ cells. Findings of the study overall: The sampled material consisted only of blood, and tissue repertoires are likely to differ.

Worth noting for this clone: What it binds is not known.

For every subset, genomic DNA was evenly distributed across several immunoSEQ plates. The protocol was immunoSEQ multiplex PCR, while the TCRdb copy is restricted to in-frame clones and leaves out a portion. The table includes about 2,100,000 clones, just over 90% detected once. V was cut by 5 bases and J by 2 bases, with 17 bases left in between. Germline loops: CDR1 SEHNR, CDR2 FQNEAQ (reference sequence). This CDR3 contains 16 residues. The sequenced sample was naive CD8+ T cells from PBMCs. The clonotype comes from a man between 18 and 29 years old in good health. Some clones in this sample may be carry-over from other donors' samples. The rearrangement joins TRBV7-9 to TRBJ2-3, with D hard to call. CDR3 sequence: CASSNSPRTVTDTQYF. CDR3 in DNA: TGTGCCAGCAGCAACAGCCCCAGGACCGTCACAGATACGCAGTATTTT.